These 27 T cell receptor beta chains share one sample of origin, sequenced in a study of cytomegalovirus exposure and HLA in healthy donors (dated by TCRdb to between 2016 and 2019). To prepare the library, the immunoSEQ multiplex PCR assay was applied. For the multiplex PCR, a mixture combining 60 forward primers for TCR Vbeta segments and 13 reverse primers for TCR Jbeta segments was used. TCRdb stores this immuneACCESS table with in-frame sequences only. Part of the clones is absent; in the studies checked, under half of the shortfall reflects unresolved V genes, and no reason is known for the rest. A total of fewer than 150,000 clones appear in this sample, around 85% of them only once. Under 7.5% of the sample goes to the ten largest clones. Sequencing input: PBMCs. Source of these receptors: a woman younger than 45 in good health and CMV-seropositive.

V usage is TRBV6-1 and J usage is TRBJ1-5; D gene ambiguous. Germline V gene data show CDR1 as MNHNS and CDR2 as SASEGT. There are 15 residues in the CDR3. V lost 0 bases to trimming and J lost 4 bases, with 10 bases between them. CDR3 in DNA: TGTGCCAGCAGTGAAGCTGGCTCCTTAAATCAGCCCCAGCATTTT. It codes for CASSEAGSLNQPQHF.

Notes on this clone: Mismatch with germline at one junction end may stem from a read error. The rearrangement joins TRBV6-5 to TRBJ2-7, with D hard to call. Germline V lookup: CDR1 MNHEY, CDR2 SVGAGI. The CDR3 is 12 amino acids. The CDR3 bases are TGTGCCAGCAGCCCCCCCTCCGACGAGCAGTACTTC. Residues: CASSPPSDEQYF.

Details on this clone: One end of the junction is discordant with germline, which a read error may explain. CDR3 sequence (DNA): TGTTCCAGCAGCTTAGCGCAGGTGACAGGCTCCTCTGGAAACACCATATATTTT. Protein: CSSSLAQVTGSSGNTIYF. The J gene is TRBJ1-3, the V gene TRBV7-9, with a possible D match to TRBD1 (6 bases). This CDR3 contains 18 residues. Germline values: CDR1 SEHNR, CDR2 FQNEAQ (reference sequence).

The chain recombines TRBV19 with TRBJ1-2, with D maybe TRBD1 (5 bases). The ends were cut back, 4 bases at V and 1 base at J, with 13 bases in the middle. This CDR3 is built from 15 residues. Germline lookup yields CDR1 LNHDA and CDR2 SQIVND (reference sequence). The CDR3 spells CASSTGGLSNYGYTF. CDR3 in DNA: TGTGCCAGTAGTACCGGGGGACTGAGTAACTATGGCTACACCTTC.

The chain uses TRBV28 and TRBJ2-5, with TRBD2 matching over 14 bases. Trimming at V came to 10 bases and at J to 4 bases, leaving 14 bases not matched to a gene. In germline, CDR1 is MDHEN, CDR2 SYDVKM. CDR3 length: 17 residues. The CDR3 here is CATRLAGGLSVGETQYF. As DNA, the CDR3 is TGTGCCACCAGACTAGCGGGGGGGCTTTCTGTCGGAGAGACCCAGTACTTC.

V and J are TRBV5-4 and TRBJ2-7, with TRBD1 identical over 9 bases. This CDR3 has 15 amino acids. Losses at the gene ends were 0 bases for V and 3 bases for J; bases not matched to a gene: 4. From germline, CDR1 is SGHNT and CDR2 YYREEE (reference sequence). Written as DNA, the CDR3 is TGTGCCAGCAGCTTGGTGCCGACAGGGGGCTACGAGCAGTACTTC. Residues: CASSLVPTGGYEQYF.

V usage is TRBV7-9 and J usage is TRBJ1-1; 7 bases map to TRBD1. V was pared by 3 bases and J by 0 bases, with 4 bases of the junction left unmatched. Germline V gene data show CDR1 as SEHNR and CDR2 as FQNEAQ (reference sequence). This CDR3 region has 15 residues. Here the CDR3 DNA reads TGTGCCAGCAGCTTCGGACAGGCCATGAACACTGAAGCTTTCTTT. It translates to CASSFGQAMNTEAFF.

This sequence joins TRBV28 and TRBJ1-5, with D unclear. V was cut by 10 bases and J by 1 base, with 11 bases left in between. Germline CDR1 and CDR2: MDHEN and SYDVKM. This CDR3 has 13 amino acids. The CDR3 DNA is TGTGCCAATGGGAGAGGGAGCAATCAGCCCCAGCATTTT. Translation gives CANGRGSNQPQHF.

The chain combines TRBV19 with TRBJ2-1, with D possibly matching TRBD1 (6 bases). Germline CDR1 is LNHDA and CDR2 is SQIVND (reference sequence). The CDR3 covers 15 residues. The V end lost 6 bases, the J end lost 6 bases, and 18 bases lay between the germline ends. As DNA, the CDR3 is TGTGCCAGTAGCCGGCTCAGGGGAACGGGCAATGAGCAGTTCTTC. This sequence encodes CASSRLRGTGNEQFF.

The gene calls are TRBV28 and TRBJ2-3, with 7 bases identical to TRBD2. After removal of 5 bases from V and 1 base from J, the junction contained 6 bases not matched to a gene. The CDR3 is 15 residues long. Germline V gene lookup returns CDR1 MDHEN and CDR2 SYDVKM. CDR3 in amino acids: CASSIAGEGTDTQYF. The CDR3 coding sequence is TGTGCCAGCAGTATAGCGGGTGAGGGCACAGATACGCAGTATTTT.

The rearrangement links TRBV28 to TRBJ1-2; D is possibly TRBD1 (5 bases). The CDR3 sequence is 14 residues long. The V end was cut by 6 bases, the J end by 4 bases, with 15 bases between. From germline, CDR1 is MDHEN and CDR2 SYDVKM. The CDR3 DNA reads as TGTGCCAGCAGAGTTCCGGGGGACGGCTATGGCTACACCTTC. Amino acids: CASRVPGDGYGYTF.

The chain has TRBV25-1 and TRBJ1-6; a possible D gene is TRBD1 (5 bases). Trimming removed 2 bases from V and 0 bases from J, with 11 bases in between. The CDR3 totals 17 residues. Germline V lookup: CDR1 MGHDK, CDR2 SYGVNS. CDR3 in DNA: TGTGCCAGCAGTGAAGGGGCAGGCCGCTCCTATAATTCACCCCTCCACTTT. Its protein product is CASSEGAGRSYNSPLHF. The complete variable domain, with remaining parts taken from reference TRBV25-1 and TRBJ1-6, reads EADIYQTPRYLVIGTGKKITLECSQTMGHDKMYWYQQDPGMELHLIHYSYGVNSTEKGDLSSESTVSRIRTEHFPLTLESARPSHTSQYLCASSEGAGRSYNSPLHFGNGTRLTVT.

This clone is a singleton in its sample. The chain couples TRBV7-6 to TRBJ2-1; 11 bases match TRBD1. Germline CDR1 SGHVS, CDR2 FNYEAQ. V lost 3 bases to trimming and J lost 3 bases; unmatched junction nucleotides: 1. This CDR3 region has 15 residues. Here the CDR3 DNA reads TGTGCCAGCAGCTTGGGACAGGGGGACTACAATGAGCAGTTCTTC. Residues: CASSLGQGDYNEQFF.

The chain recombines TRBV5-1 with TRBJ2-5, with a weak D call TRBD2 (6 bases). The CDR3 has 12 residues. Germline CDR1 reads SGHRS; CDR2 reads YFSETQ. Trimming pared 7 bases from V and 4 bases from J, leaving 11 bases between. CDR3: CASRDSTETQYF. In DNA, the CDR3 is TGCGCCAGCCGGGACTCAACAGAGACCCAGTACTTC.

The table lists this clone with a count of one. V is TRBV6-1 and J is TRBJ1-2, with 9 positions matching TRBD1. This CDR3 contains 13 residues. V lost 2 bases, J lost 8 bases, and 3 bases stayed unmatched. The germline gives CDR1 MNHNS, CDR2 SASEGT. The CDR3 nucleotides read TGTGCCAGCAGTGAACACAGGGGGCTGGGCTACACCTTC. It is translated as CASSEHRGLGYTF.

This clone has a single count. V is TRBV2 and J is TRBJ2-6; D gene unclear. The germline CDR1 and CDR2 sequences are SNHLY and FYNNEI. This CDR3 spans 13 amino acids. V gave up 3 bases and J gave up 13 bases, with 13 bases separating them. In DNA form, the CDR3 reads TGTGCCAGCAGTGATCGACGGAAGGAGGTCCTGACTTTC. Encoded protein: CASSDRRKEVLTF.

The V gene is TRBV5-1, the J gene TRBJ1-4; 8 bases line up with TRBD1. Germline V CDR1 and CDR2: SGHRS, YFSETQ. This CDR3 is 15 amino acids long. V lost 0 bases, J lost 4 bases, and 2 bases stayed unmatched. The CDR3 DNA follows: TGCGCCAGCAGCTTGGATACAGGGGGTAATGAAAAACTGTTTTTT. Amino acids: CASSLDTGGNEKLFF.

The CDR3 DNA reads as TGCAGTGCTAGGGACAGGGTGGGCTACACCTTC. Translation gives CSARDRVGYTF. The gene calls are TRBV20-1 and TRBJ1-2, with 8 bases that match TRBD1. V lost 3 bases and J lost 8; bases outside the gene matches: 2. CDR3 length: 11 residues. CDR1 is DFQATT and CDR2 is SNEGSKA in the germline V gene (reference sequence).

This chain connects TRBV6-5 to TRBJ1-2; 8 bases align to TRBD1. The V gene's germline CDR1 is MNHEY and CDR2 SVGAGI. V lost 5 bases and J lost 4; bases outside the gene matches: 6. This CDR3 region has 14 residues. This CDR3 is CASSQGQGGYGYTF. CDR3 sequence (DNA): TGTGCCAGCAGTCAAGGACAGGGTGGCTATGGCTACACCTTC.

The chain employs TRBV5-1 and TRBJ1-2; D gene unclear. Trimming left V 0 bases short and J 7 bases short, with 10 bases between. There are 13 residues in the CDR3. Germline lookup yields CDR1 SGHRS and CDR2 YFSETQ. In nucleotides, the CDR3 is TGCGCCAGCAGCTTGGGACGGGATCTTGGCTACACCTTC. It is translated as CASSLGRDLGYTF. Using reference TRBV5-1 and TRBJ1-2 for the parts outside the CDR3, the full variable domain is KAGVTQTPRYLIKTRGQQVTLSCSPISGHRSVSWYQQTPGQGLQFLFEYFSETQRNKGNFPGRFSGRQFSNSRSEMNVSTLELGDSALYLCASSLGRDLGYTFGSGTRLTVV.

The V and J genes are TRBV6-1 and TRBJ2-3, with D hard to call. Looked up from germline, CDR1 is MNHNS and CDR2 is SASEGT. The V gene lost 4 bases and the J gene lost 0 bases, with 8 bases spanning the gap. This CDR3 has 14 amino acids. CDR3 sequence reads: CASSASYSTDTQYF. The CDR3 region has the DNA TGTGCCAGCAGTGCCTCCTACAGCACAGATACGCAGTATTTT.

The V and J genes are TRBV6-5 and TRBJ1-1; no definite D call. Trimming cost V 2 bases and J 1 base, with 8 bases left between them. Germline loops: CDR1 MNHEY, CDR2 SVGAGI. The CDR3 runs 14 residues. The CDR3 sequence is CASSYVSTNTEAFF. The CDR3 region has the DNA TGTGCCAGCAGTTACGTGTCTACGAACACTGAAGCTTTCTTT.

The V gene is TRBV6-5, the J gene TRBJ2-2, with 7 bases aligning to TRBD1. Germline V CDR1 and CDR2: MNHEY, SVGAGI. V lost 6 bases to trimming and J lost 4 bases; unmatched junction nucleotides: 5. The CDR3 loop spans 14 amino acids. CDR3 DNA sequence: TGTGCCAGCAGAGGGACAGCGAGCACCGGGGAGCTGTTTTTT. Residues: CASRGTASTGELFF.

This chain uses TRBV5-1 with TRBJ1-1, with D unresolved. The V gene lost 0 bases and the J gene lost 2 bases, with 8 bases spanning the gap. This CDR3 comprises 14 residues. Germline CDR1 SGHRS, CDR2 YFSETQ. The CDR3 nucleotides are TGCGCCAGCAGCTTGGAGCCGGGTAACACTGAAGCTTTCTTT. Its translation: CASSLEPGNTEAFF.

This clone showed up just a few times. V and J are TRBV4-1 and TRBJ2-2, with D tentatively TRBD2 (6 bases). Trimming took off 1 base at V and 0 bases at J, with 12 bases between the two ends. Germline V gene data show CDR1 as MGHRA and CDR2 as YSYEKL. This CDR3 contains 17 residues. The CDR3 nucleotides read TGCGCCAGCAGCCAAGGGAGGGCGGTTACGAACACCGGGGAGCTGTTTTTT. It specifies CASSQGRAVTNTGELFF.

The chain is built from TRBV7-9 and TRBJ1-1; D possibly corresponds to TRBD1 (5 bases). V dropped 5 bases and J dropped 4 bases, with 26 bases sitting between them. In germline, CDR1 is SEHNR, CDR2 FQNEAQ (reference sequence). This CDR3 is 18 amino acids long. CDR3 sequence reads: CASSPGGGRGLGGTEAFF. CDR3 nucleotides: TGTGCCAGCAGCCCCGGGGGTGGGCGAGGCCTTGGGGGCACTGAAGCTTTCTTT. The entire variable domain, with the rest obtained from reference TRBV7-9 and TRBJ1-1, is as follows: DTGVSQNPRHKITKRGQNVTFRCDPISEHNRLYWYRQTLGQGPEFLTYFQNEAQLEKSRLLSDRFSAERPKGSFSTLEIQRTEQGDSAMYLCASSPGGGRGLGGTEAFFGQGTRLTVV.

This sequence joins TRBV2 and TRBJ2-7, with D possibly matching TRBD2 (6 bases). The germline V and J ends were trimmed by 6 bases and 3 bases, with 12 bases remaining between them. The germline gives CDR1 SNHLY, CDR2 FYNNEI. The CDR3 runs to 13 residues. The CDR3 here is CASSLGLLYEQYF. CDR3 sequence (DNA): TGTGCCAGCAGCCTGGGACTCCTCTACGAGCAGTACTTC.